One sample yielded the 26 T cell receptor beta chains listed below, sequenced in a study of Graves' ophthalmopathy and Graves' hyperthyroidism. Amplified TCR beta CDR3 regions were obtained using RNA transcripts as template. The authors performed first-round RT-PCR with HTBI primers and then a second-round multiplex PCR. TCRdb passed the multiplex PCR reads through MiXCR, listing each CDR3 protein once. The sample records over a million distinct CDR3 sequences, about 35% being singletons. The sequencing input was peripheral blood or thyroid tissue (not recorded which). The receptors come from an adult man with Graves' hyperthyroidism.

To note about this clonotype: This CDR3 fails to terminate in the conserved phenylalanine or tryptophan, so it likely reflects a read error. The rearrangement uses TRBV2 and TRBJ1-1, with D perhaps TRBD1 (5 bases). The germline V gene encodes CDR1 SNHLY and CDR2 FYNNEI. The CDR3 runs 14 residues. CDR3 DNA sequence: TGCGCCAGCAGCCAAGTAACTGGGGGGACTGAAGCTTTCCTT. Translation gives CASSQVTGGTEAFL.

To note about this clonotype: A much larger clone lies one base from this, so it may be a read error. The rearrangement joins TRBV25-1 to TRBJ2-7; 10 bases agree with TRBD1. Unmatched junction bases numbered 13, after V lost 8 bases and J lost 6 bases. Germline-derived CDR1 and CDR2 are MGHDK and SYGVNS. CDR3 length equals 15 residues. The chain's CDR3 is CASGPAGTGVFEQYF. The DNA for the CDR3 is TGTGCCAGCGGCCCTGCCGGGACAGGGGTTTTCGAGCAGTACTTC.

The CDR3 spells CASSIEREPQETQYF. The CDR3, as DNA: TGTGCCAGTAGTATTGAGCGGGAACCCCAAGAGACCCAGTACTTC. The chain has TRBV19 and TRBJ2-5; 7 bases fit TRBD2. V dropped 3 bases and J dropped 1; count of bases not matched to a gene: 5. CDR1 is LNHDA and CDR2 is SQIVND in the germline V gene (reference sequence). The CDR3 length is 15 residues.

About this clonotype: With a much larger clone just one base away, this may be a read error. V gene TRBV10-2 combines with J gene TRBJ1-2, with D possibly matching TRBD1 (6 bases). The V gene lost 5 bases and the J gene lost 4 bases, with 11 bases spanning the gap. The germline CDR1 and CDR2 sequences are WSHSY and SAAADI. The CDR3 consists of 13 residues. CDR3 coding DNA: TGCGCCAGCAGTAAGCCGGACAGCTATGGCTACACCTTC. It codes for CASSKPDSYGYTF.

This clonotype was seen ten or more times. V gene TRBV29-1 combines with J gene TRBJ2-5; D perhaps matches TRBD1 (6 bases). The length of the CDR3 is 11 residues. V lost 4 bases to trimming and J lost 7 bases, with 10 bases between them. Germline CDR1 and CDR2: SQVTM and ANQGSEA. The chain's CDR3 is CSVVGGGTQYF. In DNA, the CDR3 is TGCAGCGTTGTAGGGGGTGGGACCCAGTACTTC.

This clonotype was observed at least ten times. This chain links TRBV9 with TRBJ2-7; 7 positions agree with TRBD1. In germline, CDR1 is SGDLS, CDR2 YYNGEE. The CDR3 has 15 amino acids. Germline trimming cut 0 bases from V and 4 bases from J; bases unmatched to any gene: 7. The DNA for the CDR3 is TGTGCCAGCAGCGTAGAACAGGGGTTTGGTTACGAGCAGTACTTC. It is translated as CASSVEQGFGYEQYF.

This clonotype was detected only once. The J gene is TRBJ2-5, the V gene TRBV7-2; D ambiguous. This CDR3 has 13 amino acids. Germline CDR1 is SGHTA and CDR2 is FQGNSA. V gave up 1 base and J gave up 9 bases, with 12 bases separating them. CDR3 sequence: CASSLEERVPQYF. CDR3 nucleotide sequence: TGTGCCAGCAGCTTAGAGGAGCGCGTACCCCAGTACTTC. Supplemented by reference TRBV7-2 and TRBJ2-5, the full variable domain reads GAGVSQSPSNKVTEKGKDVELRCDPISGHTALYWYRQSLGQGLEFLIYFQGNSAPDKSGLPSDRFSAERTGGSVSTLTIQRTQQEDSAVYLCASSLEERVPQYFGPGTRLLVL.

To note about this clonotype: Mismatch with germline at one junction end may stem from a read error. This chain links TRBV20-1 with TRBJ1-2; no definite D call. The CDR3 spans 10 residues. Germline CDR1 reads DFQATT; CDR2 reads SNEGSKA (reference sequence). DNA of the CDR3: TGCAGTGCTGAAGACGAGAAGTGGGCCTTC. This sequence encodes CSAEDEKWAF.

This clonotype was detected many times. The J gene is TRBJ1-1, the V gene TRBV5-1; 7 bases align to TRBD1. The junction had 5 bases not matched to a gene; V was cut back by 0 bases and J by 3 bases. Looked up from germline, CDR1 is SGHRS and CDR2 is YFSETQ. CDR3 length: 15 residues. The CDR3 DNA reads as TGCGCCAGCAGCTTGGGCGGACAGGCCCACACTGAAGCTTTCTTT. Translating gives CASSLGGQAHTEAFF. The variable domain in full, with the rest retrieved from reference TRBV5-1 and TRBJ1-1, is KAGVTQTPRYLIKTRGQQVTLSCSPISGHRSVSWYQQTPGQGLQFLFEYFSETQRNKGNFPGRFSGRQFSNSRSEMNVSTLELGDSALYLCASSLGGQAHTEAFFGQGTRLTVV.

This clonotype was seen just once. The CDR3 region is CASSVGGGRYTF. The CDR3 DNA reads as TGTGCCAGCAGCGTAGGCGGGGGACGGTACACCTTC. This rearrangement joins TRBV7-4 to TRBJ1-2, with TRBD1 as a possible D gene (5 bases). Trimming removed 5 bases from V and 11 bases from J, with 15 bases in between. Germline CDR1 SGHVT, CDR2 SQSDAQ. This CDR3 comprises 12 residues.

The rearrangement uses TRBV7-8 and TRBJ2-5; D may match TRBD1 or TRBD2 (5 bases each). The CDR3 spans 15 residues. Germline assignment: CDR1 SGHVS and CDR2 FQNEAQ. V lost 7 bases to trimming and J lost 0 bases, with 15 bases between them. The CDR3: CASTPRGDDQETQYF. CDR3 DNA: TGTGCCAGCACCCCCCGGGGCGATGACCAAGAGACCCAGTACTTC.

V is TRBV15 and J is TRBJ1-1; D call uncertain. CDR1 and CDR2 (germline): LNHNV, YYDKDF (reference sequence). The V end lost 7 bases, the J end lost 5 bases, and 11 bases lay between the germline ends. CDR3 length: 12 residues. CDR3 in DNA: TGTGCCACCAAACAAACGCAGACTGAAGCTTTCTTT. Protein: CATKQTQTEAFF. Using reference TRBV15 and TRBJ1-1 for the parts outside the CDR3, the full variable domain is DAMVIQNPRYQVTQFGKPVTLSCSQTLNHNVMYWYQQKSSQAPKLLFHYYDKDFNNEADTPDNFQSRRPNTSFCFLDIRSPGLGDTAMYLCATKQTQTEAFFGQGTRLTVV.

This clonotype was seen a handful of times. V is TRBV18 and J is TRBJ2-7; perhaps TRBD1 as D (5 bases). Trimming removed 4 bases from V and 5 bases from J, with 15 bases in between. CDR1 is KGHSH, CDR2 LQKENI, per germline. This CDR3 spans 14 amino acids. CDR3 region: CASSRDSRSNEQYF. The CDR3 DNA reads TGTGCCAGCTCACGTGACAGCCGGTCAAACGAGCAGTACTTC.

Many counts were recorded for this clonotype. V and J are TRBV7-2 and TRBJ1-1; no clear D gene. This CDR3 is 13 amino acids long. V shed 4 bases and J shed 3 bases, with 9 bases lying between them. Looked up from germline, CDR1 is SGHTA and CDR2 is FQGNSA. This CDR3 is CASSYNQDTEAFF. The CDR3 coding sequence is TGTGCCAGCAGCTACAATCAGGACACTGAAGCTTTCTTT.

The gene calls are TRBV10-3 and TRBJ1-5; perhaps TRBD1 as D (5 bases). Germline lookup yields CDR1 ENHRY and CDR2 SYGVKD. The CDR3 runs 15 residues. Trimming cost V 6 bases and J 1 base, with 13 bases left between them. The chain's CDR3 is CAISNGTESNQPQHF. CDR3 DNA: TGTGCCATCAGCAATGGGACGGAGAGCAATCAGCCCCAGCATTTT.

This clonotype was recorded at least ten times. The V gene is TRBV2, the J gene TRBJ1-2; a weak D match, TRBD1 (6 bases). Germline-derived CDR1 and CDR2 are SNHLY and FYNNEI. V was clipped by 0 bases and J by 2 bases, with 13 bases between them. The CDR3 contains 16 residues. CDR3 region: CASSEALRDRNYGYTF. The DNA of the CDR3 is TGTGCCAGCAGTGAAGCGCTTCGAGACAGGAACTATGGCTACACCTTC.

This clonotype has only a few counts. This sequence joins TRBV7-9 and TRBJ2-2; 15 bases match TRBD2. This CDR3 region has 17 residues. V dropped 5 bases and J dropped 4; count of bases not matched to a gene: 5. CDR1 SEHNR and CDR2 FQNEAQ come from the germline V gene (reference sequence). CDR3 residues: CASSRGLAGGRTGELFF. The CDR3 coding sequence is TGTGCCAGCAGCCGCGGACTAGCGGGAGGGCGCACCGGGGAGCTGTTTTTT.

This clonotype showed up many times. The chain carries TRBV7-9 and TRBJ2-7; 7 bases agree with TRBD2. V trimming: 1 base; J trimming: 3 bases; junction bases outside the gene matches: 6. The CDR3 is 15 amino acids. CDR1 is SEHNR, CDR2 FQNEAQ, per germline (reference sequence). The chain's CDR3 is CASSLVTSVFYEQYF. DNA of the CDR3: TGTGCCAGCAGCTTAGTAACTAGCGTGTTCTACGAGCAGTACTTC.

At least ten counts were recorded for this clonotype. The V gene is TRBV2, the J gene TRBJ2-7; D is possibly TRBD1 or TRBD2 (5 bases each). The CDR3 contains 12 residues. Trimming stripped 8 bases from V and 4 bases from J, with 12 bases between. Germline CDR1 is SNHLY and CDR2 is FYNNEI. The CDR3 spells CASVRGHYEQYF. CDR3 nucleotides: TGTGCCAGCGTCCGGGGCCATTACGAGCAGTACTTC. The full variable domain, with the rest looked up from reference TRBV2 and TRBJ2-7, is EPEVTQTPSHQVTQMGQEVILRCVPISNHLYFYWYRQILGQKVEFLVSFYNNEISEKSEIFDDQFSVERPDGSNFTLKIRSTKLEDSAMYFCASVRGHYEQYFGPGTRLTVT.

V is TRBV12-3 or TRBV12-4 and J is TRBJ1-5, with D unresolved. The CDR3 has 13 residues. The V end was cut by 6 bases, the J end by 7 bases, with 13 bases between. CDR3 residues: CASSSNRWQPQHF. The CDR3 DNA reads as TGTGCCAGCAGCTCTAACCGTTGGCAGCCCCAGCATTTT.

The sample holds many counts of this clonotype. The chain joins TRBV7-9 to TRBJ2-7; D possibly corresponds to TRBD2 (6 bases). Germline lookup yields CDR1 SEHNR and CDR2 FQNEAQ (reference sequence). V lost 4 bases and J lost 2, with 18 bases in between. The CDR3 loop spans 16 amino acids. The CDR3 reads CASSSDGGSFTYEQYF. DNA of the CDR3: TGTGCCAGCAGCTCTGACGGGGGTTCGTTTACCTACGAGCAGTACTTC.

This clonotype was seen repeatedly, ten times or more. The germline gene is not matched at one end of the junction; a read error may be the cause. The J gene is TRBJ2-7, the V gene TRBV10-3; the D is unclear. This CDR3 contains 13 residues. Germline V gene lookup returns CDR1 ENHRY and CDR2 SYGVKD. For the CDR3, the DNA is TGTGCCAGCAGTTTCCGAAATTTCTACGAGCAGTACTTC. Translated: CASSFRNFYEQYF.

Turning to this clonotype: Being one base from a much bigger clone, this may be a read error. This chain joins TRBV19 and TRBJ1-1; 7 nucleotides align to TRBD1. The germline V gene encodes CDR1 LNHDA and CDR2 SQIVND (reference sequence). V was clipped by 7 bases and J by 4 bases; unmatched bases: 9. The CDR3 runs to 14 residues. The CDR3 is CASTPGPGGTEAFF. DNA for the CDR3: TGTGCCAGTACTCCGGGGCCAGGGGGCACTGAAGCTTTCTTT.

The CDR3 region is CATSSESMTGNYGYTF. As DNA, the CDR3 is TGTGCCACCAGCAGTGAGTCGATGACAGGGAACTATGGCTACACCTTC. V gene TRBV15 combines with J gene TRBJ1-2; 7 positions match TRBD1. J lost 2 bases, V lost 3 bases, and 9 bases had no gene match. The germline V gene encodes CDR1 LNHNV and CDR2 YYDKDF (reference sequence). The CDR3 runs to 16 residues.

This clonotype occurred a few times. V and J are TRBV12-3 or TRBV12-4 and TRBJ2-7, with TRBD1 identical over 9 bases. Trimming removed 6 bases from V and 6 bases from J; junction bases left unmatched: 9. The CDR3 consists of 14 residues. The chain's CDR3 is CASSLTGGAGEQYF. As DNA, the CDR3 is TGTGCCAGCAGCCTTACAGGGGGCGCGGGCGAGCAGTACTTC.

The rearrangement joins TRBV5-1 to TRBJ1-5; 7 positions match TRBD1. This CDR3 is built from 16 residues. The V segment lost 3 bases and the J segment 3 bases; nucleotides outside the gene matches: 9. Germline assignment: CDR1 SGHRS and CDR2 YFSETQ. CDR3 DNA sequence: TGCGCCAGCAGCTCCCTACTGACAGGGAACAATCAGCCCCAGCATTTT. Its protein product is CASSSLLTGNNQPQHF.